The 5 T cell receptor beta chains listed next were all sequenced from one sample in a study of CD8 T cells in ankylosing spondylitis. TCRdb re-analysed the 5' RACE reads in MiXCR, keeping a single row per CDR3 protein. The table records roughly 180,000 distinct CDR3 sequences, 9.5% to 15% of them present only once. Sequenced material: blood, either unsorted or a sorted T cell fraction (not recorded which). The receptors stem from a male donor with ankylosing spondylitis or in good health (not recorded which).

This clonotype was counted only a few times. This sequence joins TRBV27 and TRBJ2-2; 8 bases align to TRBD2. The CDR3 runs to 18 residues. V gave up 1 base and J gave up 0 bases; unmatched junction bases: 7. The germline gives CDR1 MNHEY, CDR2 SMNVEV (reference sequence). The CDR3 DNA reads TGTGCCAGCAGTTTATGGCGGGGGGACTCCGCGAACACCGGGGAGCTGTTTTTT. It encodes CASSLWRGDSANTGELFF.

This clonotype was seen only once. Being one base from a much bigger clone, this may be a read error. The rearrangement links TRBV29-1 to TRBJ2-7; TRBD2 agrees at 12 bases. CDR1 and CDR2 (germline): SQVTM, ANQGSEA. The CDR3 runs to 13 residues. CDR3 residues: CSVGLAGVYERYF. Written as DNA, the CDR3 is TGCAGCGTTGGACTAGCGGGAGTGTACGAGCGGTACTTC.

Many counts were recorded for this clonotype. The CDR3 DNA follows: TGTGCCAGCAGTTTGTGGGGGCCAGGGAATGAGCAGTTCTTC. Amino acid sequence: CASSLWGPGNEQFF. V usage is TRBV12-3 or TRBV12-4 and J usage is TRBJ2-1; perhaps TRBD1 as D (6 bases). V dropped 3 bases and J dropped 7 bases, with 13 bases sitting between them. The CDR3 consists of 14 residues.

The rearrangement links TRBV27 to TRBJ2-7, with D possibly being TRBD1 or TRBD2 (5 bases each). The germline CDR1 and CDR2 sequences are MNHEY and SMNVEV (reference sequence). The CDR3 has 13 amino acids. Trimming shortened V by 7 bases and J by 6 bases, and 16 bases separated the two germline ends. The CDR3 loop reads CASMGPPLLEQYF. DNA for the CDR3: TGTGCCAGCATGGGACCCCCTCTCCTCGAGCAGTACTTC.

The rearrangement links TRBV4-1 to TRBJ1-2; D is undetermined. V was clipped by 0 bases and J by 4 bases, with 15 bases between them. Germline V lookup: CDR1 MGHRA, CDR2 YSYEKL. This CDR3 spans 16 amino acids. The CDR3 is CASSQDRISSRYGYTF. The CDR3 DNA follows: TGCGCCAGCAGCCAAGATAGGATCAGTTCCCGCTATGGCTACACCTTC.